A single sample is the source of the 23 T cell receptor beta chains below, sequenced in a study of human T cells and chemical hapten exposure. A single record per CDR3 protein comes from TCRdb applying MiXCR to the RACE reads. The sample yields more than 250,000 distinct CDR3 sequences, approximately 8.6% seen once. As for time point: pre-sensitization, week 0. Regarding treatment: therapeutic diphenylcyclopropenone sensitization with weekly scalp DPC. The material was whole blood, obtained in connection with sensitization to the hapten diphenylcyclopropenone (DPC). The receptors were sampled from a woman aged 40 to 50 with alopecia areata. Some clones in this sample may be carry-over from other donors' samples.

Only a few counts were recorded for this clonotype. The chain links TRBV20-1 to TRBJ2-7, with TRBD1 identical over 10 bases. The V and J ends lost 6 bases and 4 bases, in that order; junction bases with no gene match: 6. The CDR3 has 13 residues. Germline V CDR1 and CDR2: DFQATT, SNEGSKA (reference sequence). The DNA for the CDR3 is TGCAGTGCGTCGGGACAGGGGAAATACGAGCAGTACTTC. It specifies CSASGQGKYEQYF.

The sample holds a few counts of this clonotype. The V gene is TRBV2, the J gene TRBJ2-6, with D uncertain. The germline gives CDR1 SNHLY, CDR2 FYNNEI. The V end was cut by 8 bases, the J end by 0 bases, with 8 bases between. CDR3 length: 14 amino acids. The CDR3 protein is CASQIYSGANVLTF. The CDR3 bases are TGTGCCAGCCAGATATACTCTGGGGCCAACGTCCTGACTTTC.

This clonotype was seen ten or more times. CDR3 nucleotides: TGTGCCAGCAGTTATCCAAACCAGCGGGAGCCATTATGGACCGGGGAGCTGTTTTTT. It encodes CASSYPNQREPLWTGELFF. V usage is TRBV6-2 or TRBV6-3 and J usage is TRBJ2-2; 8 bases match TRBD2. The CDR3 is made up of 19 amino acids. V shed 3 bases, J shed 5 bases, and the junction held 17 bases outside the gene matches. CDR1 and CDR2 from the germline V gene are MNHEY and SVGEGT.

V is TRBV2 and J is TRBJ1-2; no reliable D call. The V gene's germline CDR1 is SNHLY and CDR2 FYNNEI. The CDR3 covers 14 residues. V dropped 2 bases and J dropped 4 bases, with 11 bases sitting between them. The DNA of the CDR3 is TGTGCCAGCAGTGAAATCAGGAGCCTCTATGGCTACACCTTC. Translating it yields CASSEIRSLYGYTF.

J is TRBJ1-4 and V is TRBV5-1; D is uncertain. Germline CDR1 SGHRS, CDR2 YFSETQ. Trimming took off 2 bases at V and 0 bases at J, with 8 bases between the two ends. This CDR3 is 15 amino acids long. The CDR3 here is CASSFRPSTNEKLFF. DNA of the CDR3: TGCGCCAGCAGCTTCCGGCCGTCAACTAATGAAAAACTGTTTTTT. Complete variable domain (other parts from reference TRBV5-1 and TRBJ1-4): KAGVTQTPRYLIKTRGQQVTLSCSPISGHRSVSWYQQTPGQGLQFLFEYFSETQRNKGNFPGRFSGRQFSNSRSEMNVSTLELGDSALYLCASSFRPSTNEKLFFGSGTQLSVL.

The sample holds many counts of this clonotype. The chain combines TRBV7-9 with TRBJ1-4; no firm D call. Germline V gene sequence: CDR1 SEHNR, CDR2 FQNEAQ (reference sequence). The CDR3 runs 15 residues. V lost 5 bases, J lost 0 bases, and 10 bases lay in between. CDR3 sequence (DNA): TGTGCCAGCAGCACCCGACAAACAACTAATGAAAAACTGTTTTTT. Protein sequence: CASSTRQTTNEKLFF.

The chain combines TRBV28 with TRBJ2-2; D might be TRBD1 (5 bases). Per germline, CDR1 MDHEN and CDR2 SYDVKM. CDR3 length: 14 residues. V lost 6 bases, J lost 6 bases, and 14 bases lay in between. CDR3 in amino acids: CASSPPGQSGELFF. The CDR3 DNA sequence: TGTGCCAGCAGCCCCCCAGGGCAATCCGGGGAGCTGTTTTTT. Together with reference TRBV28 and TRBJ2-2, the CDR3 gives the full variable domain: DVKVTQSSRYLVKRTGEKVFLECVQDMDHENMFWYRQDPGLGLRLIYFSYDVKMKEKGDIPEGYSVSREKKERFSLILESASTNQTSMYLCASSPPGQSGELFFGEGSRLTVL.

The chain is built from TRBV7-6 and TRBJ2-3; 7 positions match TRBD1. CDR1 and CDR2 (germline): SGHVS, FNYEAQ. There are 16 residues in the CDR3. V lost 5 bases to trimming and J lost 2 bases; unmatched junction nucleotides: 10. DNA for the CDR3: TGTGCCAGCAGCAGAACGTCCGGGACAGTCACAGATACGCAGTATTTT. Protein: CASSRTSGTVTDTQYF.

J is TRBJ2-3 and V is TRBV5-1, with TRBD2 matching over 9 bases. This CDR3 comprises 17 residues. With 0 bases clipped from V and 4 bases from J, the junction kept 9 bases outside the gene matches. CDR1 and CDR2 from the germline V gene are SGHRS and YFSETQ. The CDR3 here is CASSLDGSGSQADTQYF. The CDR3 DNA reads TGCGCCAGCAGCTTGGACGGTAGCGGGAGTCAGGCAGATACGCAGTATTTT.

J is TRBJ1-2 and V is TRBV6-2 or TRBV6-3; D perhaps matches TRBD1 (6 bases). V shed 8 bases and J shed 1 base, with 17 bases lying between them. The CDR3 is made up of 15 amino acids. The V gene's germline CDR1 is MNHEY and CDR2 SVGEGT. The CDR3 reads CASSPRTVNNYGYTF. The DNA for the CDR3 is TGTGCCAGCTCCCCTCGGACAGTGAATAACTATGGCTACACCTTC.

The chain combines TRBV7-2 with TRBJ2-4, with D possibly matching TRBD1 (6 bases). V was clipped by 6 bases and J by 8 bases, with 14 bases between them. The length of the CDR3 is 13 residues. Per the germline V gene, CDR1 is SGHTA and CDR2 is FQGNSA. The CDR3 sequence: CASRPPTGYIQYF. The DNA for the CDR3 is TGTGCCAGCAGGCCACCTACAGGGTACATTCAGTACTTC.

This chain links TRBV6-5 with TRBJ2-1; 8 nucleotides agree with TRBD1. This CDR3 is 15 amino acids long. The germline V gene has CDR1 MNHEY and CDR2 SVGAGI. V lost 6 bases, J lost 2 bases, and 6 bases stayed unmatched. CDR3 sequence reads: CASRNGQGTYNEQFF. The CDR3 DNA sequence: TGTGCCAGCAGAAACGGACAGGGAACCTACAATGAGCAGTTCTTC.

This clonotype was observed a handful of times. The chain employs TRBV14 and TRBJ2-5; TRBD1 might be the D (6 bases). Trimming removed 2 bases from V and 1 base from J, with 8 bases in between. This CDR3 has 14 amino acids. In germline, CDR1 is SGHDN, CDR2 FVKESK. CDR3: CASSQLDSQETQYF. The CDR3 region has the DNA TGTGCCAGCAGCCAACTGGACAGCCAAGAGACCCAGTACTTC.

This clonotype appeared a few times. The J gene is TRBJ1-3, the V gene TRBV6-5; the D gene is possibly TRBD1 (5 bases). Germline V CDR1 and CDR2: MNHEY, SVGAGI. The CDR3 totals 15 residues. The ends were cut back, 2 bases at V and 1 base at J, with 9 bases in the middle. Here the CDR3 reads CASSYTQGSGNTIYF. CDR3 coding DNA: TGTGCCAGCAGTTACACCCAGGGATCTGGAAACACCATATATTTT.

This sequence joins TRBV7-8 and TRBJ2-7, with TRBD1 as a possible D gene (6 bases). V was pared by 1 base and J by 12 bases, with 16 bases between. This CDR3 has 13 residues. Germline CDR1 reads SGHVS; CDR2 reads FQNEAQ. Here the CDR3 reads CASSLEAGADLYF. In DNA form, the CDR3 reads TGTGCCAGCAGCTTAGAGGCAGGGGCCGACTTGTACTTC. Full variable domain (remainder filled in from reference TRBV7-8 and TRBJ2-7): GAGVSQSPRYKVAKRGQDVALRCDPISGHVSLFWYQQALGQGPEFLTYFQNEAQLDKSGLPSDRFFAERPEGSVSTLKIQRTQQEDSAVYLCASSLEAGADLYFGPGTRLTVT.

Points on this clonotype: The junction differs from germline at one of its ends, possibly a read error. The chain employs TRBV7-7 and TRBJ2-5, with a possible D match to TRBD1 (6 bases). CDR1 and CDR2 from the germline V gene are SSHAT and FNYEAQ (reference sequence). The CDR3 contains 16 residues. The CDR3 region has the DNA TGTGCTAGCAGCTTAAAAAAGGGTCAGGGGCAAGAGACCCAGTACTTC. Translation gives CASSLKKGQGQETQYF.

This clonotype came up a few times. The chain links TRBV28 to TRBJ2-2; D gene unclear. V shed 6 bases and J shed 3 bases, with 11 bases lying between them. CDR1 MDHEN and CDR2 SYDVKM come from the germline V gene. The CDR3 totals 14 residues. The DNA for the CDR3 is TGTGCCAGCAGGCCCGCGAGTTACACCGGGGAGCTGTTTTTT. Amino acid sequence: CASRPASYTGELFF.

This clonotype was counted a few times. For the CDR3, the DNA is TGCAGCGTTCCGGACGGGACTAGCGGACCGACAACCGGGGAGCTGTTTTTT. Amino acids: CSVPDGTSGPTTGELFF. The chain links TRBV29-1 to TRBJ2-2; 11 bases map to TRBD2. CDR3 length equals 17 residues. V lost 5 bases to trimming and J lost 5 bases; unmatched junction nucleotides: 13. CDR1 is SQVTM and CDR2 is ANQGSEA in the germline V gene.

There are a few counts of this clonotype. The chain carries TRBV20-1 and TRBJ2-2, with 7 bases that match TRBD1. The CDR3 totals 15 residues. Germline V gene sequence: CDR1 DFQATT, CDR2 SNEGSKA (reference sequence). The ends lost 4 bases at V and 1 base at J; junction bases unmatched: 6. The CDR3 nucleotides are TGCAGTGCTACGCGACAGGGATTGAACACCGGGGAGCTGTTTTTT. Its protein product is CSATRQGLNTGELFF.

This clonotype was observed a handful of times. V gene TRBV20-1 combines with J gene TRBJ2-7; D might be TRBD2 (6 bases). V lost 0 bases and J 3 bases, leaving 12 bases between the germline ends. The V gene's germline CDR1 is DFQATT and CDR2 SNEGSKA (reference sequence). CDR3 size: 14 residues. This chain's CDR3 is CSARDPGRNYEQYF. CDR3 in DNA: TGCAGTGCTAGAGATCCCGGGAGAAACTACGAGCAGTACTTC.

This clonotype was seen a handful of times. V gene TRBV6-2 or TRBV6-3 combines with J gene TRBJ2-4; the D is unclear. The V end was cut by 4 bases, the J end by 1 base, with 14 bases between. CDR3 length: 16 residues. CDR1 and CDR2 from the germline V gene are MNHEY and SVGEGT. The CDR3 nucleotides are TGTGCCAGCAGTTCGGACCGTTTCTGGGCCAAAAACATTCAGTACTTC. This gives the protein CASSSDRFWAKNIQYF.

This clonotype has ten or more counts. V gene TRBV4-1 combines with J gene TRBJ1-5, with D maybe TRBD1 (5 bases). Trimming cost V 5 bases and J 1 base, with 9 bases left between them. The germline V gene encodes CDR1 MGHRA and CDR2 YSYEKL. The CDR3 length is 14 residues. The CDR3 is CASSYRDSNQPQHF. The CDR3 DNA reads as TGCGCCAGCAGCTACCGGGACAGCAATCAGCCCCAGCATTTT.

This clonotype was detected a few times. This chain links TRBV5-1 with TRBJ2-6; 7 nucleotides line up with TRBD1. The J segment lost 4 bases and the V segment lost 2 bases, leaving 6 bases of the junction unmatched. The CDR3 totals 16 residues. CDR1 and CDR2 from the germline V gene are SGHRS and YFSETQ. CDR3 in DNA: TGCGCCAGCAGCTTACCAGGGGGTAGCGGGGCCAACGTCCTGACTTTC. The encoded protein is CASSLPGGSGANVLTF. Full variable domain (outside the CDR3, taken from reference TRBV5-1 and TRBJ2-6): KAGVTQTPRYLIKTRGQQVTLSCSPISGHRSVSWYQQTPGQGLQFLFEYFSETQRNKGNFPGRFSGRQFSNSRSEMNVSTLELGDSALYLCASSLPGGSGANVLTFGAGSRLTVL.